This T cell receptor beta chain was recorded in a study of T cell responses to AZD1222 COVID-19 vaccine. In regard to this clone: Antigen specificity is unknown.

Data came from immunoSEQ multiplex PCR; TCRdb stores just in-frame clones and leaves some out. The sample includes fewer than 130,000 clones, around 89% of them seen just once. The V gene lost 1 base and the J gene lost 4 bases, with 8 bases spanning the gap. This CDR3 is 14 amino acids long. CDR1 is LNHDA and CDR2 is SQIVND in the germline V gene (reference sequence). Whole-study findings and limits: Sampling captured repertoires only after the peak T cell response.

The chain carries TRBV19 and TRBJ1-5; D might be TRBD1 (6 bases). The clonotype originates from an adult in good health. The sample in question was peripheral blood, obtained on day 0 of AZD1222 vaccination. The CDR3 sequence is CASSIAGTNQPQHF. CDR3 nucleotide sequence: TGTGCCAGTAGTATAGCTGGGACAAATCAGCCCCAGCATTTT.